This TCR beta chain was captured by sequencing in a study of vaccination effects on CD4 cells after COVID-19. The study, taken as a whole, reports: Marked clonal contraction was seen late after vaccination (in both infection- and vaccine-induced clones). Convalescent patients in the study were few, and early post-infection timepoints were absent.

Antigen-specific CD4+ T cells were expanded with viral peptide pools in the ViraFEST assay before sequencing. Cells that had been cultured for 10 days were the source of isolated CD4+ T cells. Having tested negative for nucleocapsid antibodies, the vaccine recipients showed no prior SARS-CoV-2 infection. For each well, over 1.5 million PBMC were cultured with roughly 11 IU/ml IL-2 and 9 to 10 ug/ml peptides. Trimming removed 7 bases at V and 0 bases at J, with 13 bases between. This CDR3 has 15 residues. In germline, CDR1 is MNHEY, CDR2 SVGAGI. TCRdb's table, derived via immunoSEQ multiplex PCR, lists solely in-frame clones and lacks some. This sample yields 68,000 or so clones, of which 80% are seen a single time; more than 9% belongs to the top ten. Worth noting for this clone: What it binds is not known.

The V and J genes are TRBV6-5 and TRBJ1-3; possible D gene TRBD1, 5 bases. The starting material was CD4+ T cells from PBMCs cultured with SARS-CoV-2 spike peptides, obtained before COVID-19 vaccination. The receptor's source is a human donor who received a COVID-19 vaccine. DNA of the CDR3: TGTGCCAGCAAGCAGGGAGCCATCTCTGGAAACACCATATATTTT. This translates into CASKQGAISGNTIYF.